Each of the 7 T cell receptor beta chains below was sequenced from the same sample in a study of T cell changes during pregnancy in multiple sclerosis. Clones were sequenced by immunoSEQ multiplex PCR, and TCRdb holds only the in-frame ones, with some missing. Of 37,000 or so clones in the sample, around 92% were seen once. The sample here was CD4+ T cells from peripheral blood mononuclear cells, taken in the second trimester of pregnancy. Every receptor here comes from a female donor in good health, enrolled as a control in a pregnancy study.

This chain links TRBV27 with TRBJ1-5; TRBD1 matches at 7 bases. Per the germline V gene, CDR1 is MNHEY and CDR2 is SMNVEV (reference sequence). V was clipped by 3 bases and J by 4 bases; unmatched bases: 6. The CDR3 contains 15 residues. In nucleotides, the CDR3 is TGTGCCAGCAGTTTCCAGGGGGGTTTTAATCAGCCCCAGCATTTT. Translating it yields CASSFQGGFNQPQHF.

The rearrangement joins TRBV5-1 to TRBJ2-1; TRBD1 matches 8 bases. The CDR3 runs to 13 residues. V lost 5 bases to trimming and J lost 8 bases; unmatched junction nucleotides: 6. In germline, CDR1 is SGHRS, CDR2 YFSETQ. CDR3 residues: CASRQGARDEQFF. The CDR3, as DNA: TGCGCCAGCAGGCAGGGGGCGAGGGATGAGCAGTTCTTC.

CDR3 DNA sequence: TGTGCCAGCAGACGATTAGCGGGAGAGGGGTCTGGCACAGATACGCAGTATTTT. Translating gives CASRRLAGEGSGTDTQYF. The chain recombines TRBV7-6 with TRBJ2-3; 9 positions match TRBD2. The CDR3 sequence is 18 residues long. The trim removed 6 bases at V and 1 base at J, leaving 14 bases unmatched. Looked up from germline, CDR1 is SGHVS and CDR2 is FNYEAQ. Supplemented by reference TRBV7-6 and TRBJ2-3, the full variable domain reads GAGVSQSPRYKVTKRGQDVALRCDPISGHVSLYWYRQALGQGPEFLTYFNYEAQQDKSGLPNDRFSAERPEGSISTLTIQRTEQRDSAMYRCASRRLAGEGSGTDTQYFGPGTRLTVL.

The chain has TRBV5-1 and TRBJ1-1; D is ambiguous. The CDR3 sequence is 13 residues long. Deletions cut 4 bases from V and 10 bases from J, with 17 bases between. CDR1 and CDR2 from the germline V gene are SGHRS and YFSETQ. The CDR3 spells CASSPGRETRAFF. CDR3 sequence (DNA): TGCGCCAGCAGCCCTGGGAGAGAGACGAGAGCTTTCTTT.

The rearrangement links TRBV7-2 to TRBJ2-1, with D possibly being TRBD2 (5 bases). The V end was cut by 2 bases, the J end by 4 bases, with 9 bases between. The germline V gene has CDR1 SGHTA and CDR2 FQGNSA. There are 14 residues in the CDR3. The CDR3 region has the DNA TGTGCCAGCAGCTTATCGAGGGAGTACAATGAGCAGTTCTTC. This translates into CASSLSREYNEQFF.

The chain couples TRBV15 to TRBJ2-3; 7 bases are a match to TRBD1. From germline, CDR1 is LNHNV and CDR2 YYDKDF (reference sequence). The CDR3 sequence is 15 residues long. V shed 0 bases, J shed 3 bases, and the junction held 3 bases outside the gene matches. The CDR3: CATSREAGGTDTQYF. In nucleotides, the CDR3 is TGTGCCACCAGCAGAGAGGCAGGGGGAACAGATACGCAGTATTTT. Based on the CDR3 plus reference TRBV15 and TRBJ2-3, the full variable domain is DAMVIQNPRYQVTQFGKPVTLSCSQTLNHNVMYWYQQKSSQAPKLLFHYYDKDFNNEADTPDNFQSRRPNTSFCFLDIRSPGLGDTAMYLCATSREAGGTDTQYFGPGTRLTVL.

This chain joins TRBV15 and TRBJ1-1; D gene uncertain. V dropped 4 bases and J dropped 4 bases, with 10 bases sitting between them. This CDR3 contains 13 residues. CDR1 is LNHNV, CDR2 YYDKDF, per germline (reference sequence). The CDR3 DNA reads TGTGCCACCAGCATTCGCTACGGCACTGAAGCTTTCTTT. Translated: CATSIRYGTEAFF.